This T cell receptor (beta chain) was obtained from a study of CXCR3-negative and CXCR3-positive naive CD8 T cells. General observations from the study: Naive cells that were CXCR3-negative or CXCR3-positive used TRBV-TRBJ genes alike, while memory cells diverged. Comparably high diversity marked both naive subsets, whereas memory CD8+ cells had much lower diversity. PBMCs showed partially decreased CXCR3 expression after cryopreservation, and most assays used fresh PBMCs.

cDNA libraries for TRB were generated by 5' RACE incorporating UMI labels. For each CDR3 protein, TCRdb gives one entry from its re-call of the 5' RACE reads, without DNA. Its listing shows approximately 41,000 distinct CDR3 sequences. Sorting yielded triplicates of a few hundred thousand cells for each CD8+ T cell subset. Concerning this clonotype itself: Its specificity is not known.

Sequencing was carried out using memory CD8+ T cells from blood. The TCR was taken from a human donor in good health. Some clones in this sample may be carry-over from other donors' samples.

This CDR3 is CASSLAAGELFF. The chain uses TRBV12-3 or TRBV12-4 and TRBJ2-2. This CDR3 has 12 amino acids.